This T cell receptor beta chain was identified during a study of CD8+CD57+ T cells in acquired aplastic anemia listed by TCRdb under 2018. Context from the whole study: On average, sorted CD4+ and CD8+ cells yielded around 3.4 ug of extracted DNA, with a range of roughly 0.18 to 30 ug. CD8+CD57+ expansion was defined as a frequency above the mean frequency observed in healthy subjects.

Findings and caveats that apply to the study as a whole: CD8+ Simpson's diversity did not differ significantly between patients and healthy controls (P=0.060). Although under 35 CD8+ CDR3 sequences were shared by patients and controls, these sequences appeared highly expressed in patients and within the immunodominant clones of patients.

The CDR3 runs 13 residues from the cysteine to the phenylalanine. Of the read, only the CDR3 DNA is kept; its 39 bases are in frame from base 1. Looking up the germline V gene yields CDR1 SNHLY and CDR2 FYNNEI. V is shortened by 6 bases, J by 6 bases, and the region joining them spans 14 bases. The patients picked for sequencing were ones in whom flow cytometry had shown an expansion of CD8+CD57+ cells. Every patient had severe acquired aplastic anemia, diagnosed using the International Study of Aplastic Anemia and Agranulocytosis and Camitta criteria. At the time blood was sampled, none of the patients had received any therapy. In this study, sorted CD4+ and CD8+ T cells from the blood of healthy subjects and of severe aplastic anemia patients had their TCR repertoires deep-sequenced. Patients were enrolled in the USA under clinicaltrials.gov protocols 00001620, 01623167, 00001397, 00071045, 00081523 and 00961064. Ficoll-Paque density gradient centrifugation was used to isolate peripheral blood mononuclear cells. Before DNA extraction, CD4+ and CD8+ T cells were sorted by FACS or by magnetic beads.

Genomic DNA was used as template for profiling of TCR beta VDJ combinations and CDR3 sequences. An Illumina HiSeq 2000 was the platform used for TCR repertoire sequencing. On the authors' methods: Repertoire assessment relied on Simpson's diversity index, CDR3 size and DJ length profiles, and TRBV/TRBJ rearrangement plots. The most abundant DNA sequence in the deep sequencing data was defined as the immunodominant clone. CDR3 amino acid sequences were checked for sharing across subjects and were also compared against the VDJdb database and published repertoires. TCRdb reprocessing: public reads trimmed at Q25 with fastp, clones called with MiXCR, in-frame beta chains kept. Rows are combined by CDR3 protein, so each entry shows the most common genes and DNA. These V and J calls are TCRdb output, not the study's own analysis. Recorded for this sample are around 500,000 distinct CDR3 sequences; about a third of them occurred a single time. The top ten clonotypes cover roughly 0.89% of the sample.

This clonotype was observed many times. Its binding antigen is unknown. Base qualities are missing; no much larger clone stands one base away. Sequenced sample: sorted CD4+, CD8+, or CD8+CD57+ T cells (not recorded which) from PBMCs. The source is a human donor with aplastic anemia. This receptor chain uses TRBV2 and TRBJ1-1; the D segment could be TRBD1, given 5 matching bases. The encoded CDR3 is CASRGERFAEAFF. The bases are TGTGCCAGCAGGGGGGAGAGGTTCGCTGAAGCTTTCTTT.